Below, 21 T cell receptor beta chains from the same sample are listed, as sequenced in a study of T-cell memory formation after mild COVID-19. A single record per CDR3 protein comes from TCRdb applying MiXCR to the 5' RACE reads. The repertoire holds about 360,000 distinct CDR3 sequences, 13% to 15% seen once, with roughly 22% in the top ten. The sequenced sample was PBMCs or a T cell subset sorted from them (not recorded which). These receptors were taken from a man aged 18 to 35 who had mild COVID-19 (a few samples of this study predate the infection). Cell type and time point are not known.

The gene calls are TRBV14 and TRBJ1-4; D is unresolved. V lost 1 base and J lost 4, with 10 bases in between. The length of the CDR3 is 15 residues. Germline assignment: CDR1 SGHDN and CDR2 FVKESK. The CDR3 nucleotides are TGTGCCAGCAGCCAAGTAAGGCAGGTTAATGAAAAACTGTTTTTT. Its translation is CASSQVRQVNEKLFF. Combining the CDR3 with reference TRBV14 and TRBJ1-4 gives the whole variable domain EAGVTQFPSHSVIEKGQTVTLRCDPISGHDNLYWYRRVMGKEIKFLLHFVKESKQDESGMPNNRFLAERTGGTYSTLKVQPAELEDSGVYFCASSQVRQVNEKLFFGSGTQLSVL.

The V gene is TRBV7-2, the J gene TRBJ2-5, with a possible D match to TRBD1 (5 bases). This CDR3 region has 15 residues. V was clipped by 1 base and J by 5 bases, with 14 bases between them. In germline, CDR1 is SGHTA, CDR2 FQGNSA. Here the CDR3 reads CASSLGQHIGETQYF. CDR3 nucleotide sequence: TGTGCCAGCAGCTTAGGACAGCATATAGGGGAGACCCAGTACTTC.

This clonotype was counted only a few times. The genes are TRBV7-6 and TRBJ2-1; 12 bases are a match to TRBD1. The V and J ends lost 8 bases and 9 bases, in that order; junction bases with no gene match: 5. The V gene's germline CDR1 is SGHVS and CDR2 FNYEAQ. The CDR3 is 13 residues long. CDR3 amino acids: CASWDRGRGEQFF. The CDR3 DNA reads as TGTGCCAGCTGGGACAGGGGGCGTGGTGAGCAGTTCTTC.

This clonotype was seen a few times. This chain joins TRBV5-1 and TRBJ1-1, with D unresolved. V lost 4 bases and J lost 1, with 11 bases in between. This CDR3 spans 14 amino acids. Germline-derived CDR1 and CDR2 are SGHRS and YFSETQ. The chain's CDR3 is CASSTDRPNTEAFF. The CDR3 DNA reads TGCGCCAGCAGCACGGACCGACCGAACACTGAAGCTTTCTTT. Variable domain in full (rest from reference TRBV5-1 and TRBJ1-1): KAGVTQTPRYLIKTRGQQVTLSCSPISGHRSVSWYQQTPGQGLQFLFEYFSETQRNKGNFPGRFSGRQFSNSRSEMNVSTLELGDSALYLCASSTDRPNTEAFFGQGTRLTVV.

The rearrangement uses TRBV7-2 and TRBJ2-1; 8 bases fit TRBD2. Germline V gene data show CDR1 as SGHTA and CDR2 as FQGNSA. The length of the CDR3 is 17 residues. With 2 bases clipped from V and 4 bases from J, the junction kept 10 bases outside the gene matches. The CDR3 region is CASSLLPAGASYNEQFF. CDR3 in DNA: TGTGCCAGCAGCTTACTCCCAGCGGGGGCTTCTTACAATGAGCAGTTCTTC.

V is TRBV12-3 or TRBV12-4 and J is TRBJ2-5; TRBD2 might be the D (6 bases). V lost 6 bases, J lost 7 bases, and 18 bases lay in between. This CDR3 is 14 amino acids long. This CDR3 is CASRSGVTGGTQYF. CDR3 DNA: TGTGCCAGCAGGTCGGGAGTCACTGGGGGGACCCAGTACTTC.

This clonotype appeared a few times. J is TRBJ2-1 and V is TRBV7-2, with a weak D call TRBD1 (6 bases). Trimming took 8 bases from V and 5 from J, leaving 19 bases between them. The CDR3 has 15 amino acids. Germline V gives CDR1 SGHTA, CDR2 FQGNSA. The CDR3 nucleotides are TGTGCCAGCGGTAAGGATCCGGGACACCACAATGAGCAGTTCTTC. Translated: CASGKDPGHHNEQFF.

This clonotype was recorded many times. This rearrangement joins TRBV6-5 to TRBJ1-1, with D hard to call. This CDR3 is 13 amino acids long. Trimming stripped 2 bases from V and 1 base from J, with 5 bases between. Germline lookup yields CDR1 MNHEY and CDR2 SVGAGI. CDR3 in amino acids: CASSYRTNTEAFF. The CDR3 DNA sequence: TGTGCCAGCAGTTACAGGACGAACACTGAAGCTTTCTTT.

The V and J genes are TRBV6-5 and TRBJ2-2, with D maybe TRBD2 (6 bases). There are 15 residues in the CDR3. V was pared by 4 bases and J by 2 bases, with 11 bases between. Germline V gives CDR1 MNHEY, CDR2 SVGAGI. The CDR3 region is CASSWRRVNTGELFF. CDR3 bases: TGTGCCAGCAGTTGGCGGAGGGTCAACACCGGGGAGCTGTTTTTT.

The chain links TRBV30 to TRBJ1-1; TRBD1 is a possible D gene (5 bases). The CDR3 is made up of 11 amino acids. V was clipped by 3 bases and J by 7 bases, with 9 bases between them. CDR1 is GTSNPN and CDR2 is SVGIG in the germline V gene (reference sequence). In DNA, the CDR3 is TGTGCCTGGAGAGACAGTAATGAAGCTTTCTTT. Amino acid sequence: CAWRDSNEAFF.

This clonotype has at least ten counts. The chain has TRBV5-1 and TRBJ2-1; D is uncertain. The germline V gene encodes CDR1 SGHRS and CDR2 YFSETQ. There are 11 residues in the CDR3. Trimming pared 0 bases from V and 10 bases from J, leaving 5 bases between. CDR3 sequence reads: CASSLEQEQFF. The CDR3 nucleotides are TGCGCCAGCAGCTTGGAACAGGAGCAGTTCTTC.

The table lists this clonotype with many counts. This chain connects TRBV5-6 to TRBJ1-4; D is ambiguous. The length of the CDR3 is 13 residues. Germline CDR1 SGHDT, CDR2 YYEEEE. Trimming took off 0 bases at V and 4 bases at J, with 4 bases between the two ends. The CDR3 sequence is CASSLGDNEKLFF. In DNA, the CDR3 is TGTGCCAGCAGCTTGGGGGATAATGAAAAACTGTTTTTT. Filled out from reference TRBV5-6 and TRBJ1-4, the complete variable domain reads DAGVTQSPTHLIKTRGQQVTLRCSPKSGHDTVSWYQQALGQGPQFIFQYYEEEERQRGNFPDRFSGHQFPNYSSELNVNALLLGDSALYLCASSLGDNEKLFFGSGTQLSVL.

The chain carries TRBV7-2 and TRBJ1-1; maybe TRBD1 (5 bases). The CDR3 totals 13 residues. V was pared by 6 bases and J by 6 bases, with 14 bases between. Germline loops: CDR1 SGHTA, CDR2 FQGNSA. CDR3 sequence reads: CASSLRQMAEAFF. CDR3 DNA: TGTGCCAGCAGTCTCAGACAGATGGCTGAAGCTTTCTTT. Full variable domain (outside the CDR3, taken from reference TRBV7-2 and TRBJ1-1): GAGVSQSPSNKVTEKGKDVELRCDPISGHTALYWYRQSLGQGLEFLIYFQGNSAPDKSGLPSDRFSAERTGGSVSTLTIQRTQQEDSAVYLCASSLRQMAEAFFGQGTRLTVV.

Ten or more counts support this clonotype. The gene calls are TRBV3-1 and TRBJ2-2; no firm D call. CDR1 LGHDT and CDR2 YNNKEL come from the germline V gene (reference sequence). The CDR3 loop spans 16 amino acids. V was cut by 8 bases and J by 1 base, with 17 bases left in between. CDR3 amino acids: CASAVLHGGNTGELFF. CDR3 coding DNA: TGTGCCAGCGCGGTACTCCACGGTGGGAACACCGGGGAGCTGTTTTTT.

The CDR3 here is CASSLRDRDYEQYF. The CDR3 DNA reads TGTGCCAGCAGCTTACGGGACAGAGACTACGAGCAGTACTTC. The chain combines TRBV7-7 with TRBJ2-7, with 7 bases matching TRBD1. With V trimmed by 2 bases and J by 3 bases, 4 bases remained unmatched. The germline V gene encodes CDR1 SSHAT and CDR2 FNYEAQ (reference sequence). The CDR3 runs 14 residues.

DNA of the CDR3: TGCGCCAGCAGCTTGGTAGGGGACGAGACCCAGTACTTC. This encodes CASSLVGDETQYF. The V and J genes are TRBV5-1 and TRBJ2-5; TRBD1 or TRBD2 may be the D gene (5 bases each). Germline V CDR1 and CDR2: SGHRS, YFSETQ. CDR3 size: 13 residues. Trimming left V 0 bases short and J 5 bases short, with 8 bases between.

The rearrangement joins TRBV4-1 to TRBJ1-6; no clear D gene. CDR3 length equals 14 residues. CDR1 MGHRA and CDR2 YSYEKL come from the germline V gene. V dropped 4 bases and J dropped 5 bases, with 9 bases sitting between them. The CDR3 loop reads CASSRSRDNSPLHF. The DNA for the CDR3 is TGCGCCAGCAGCCGAAGCCGAGATAATTCACCCCTCCACTTT.

V gene TRBV4-3 combines with J gene TRBJ1-6; D is uncertain. This CDR3 is built from 17 residues. The germline V gene encodes CDR1 LGHNA and CDR2 YSLEER. Trimming pared 0 bases from V and 5 bases from J, leaving 14 bases between. The CDR3 region has the DNA TGCGCCAGCAGCCAAGATTGGGAGGGCGCGAATAATTCACCCCTCCACTTT. It codes for CASSQDWEGANNSPLHF.

This clonotype was seen a handful of times. CDR3 protein: CASSTQGDSNQPQHF. DNA of the CDR3: TGTGCCAGCAGCACCCAGGGGGACAGCAATCAGCCCCAGCATTTT. V gene TRBV7-9 combines with J gene TRBJ1-5; 7 bases align to TRBD1. Germline V lookup: CDR1 SEHNR, CDR2 FQNEAQ (reference sequence). The CDR3 is 15 amino acids. Trimming cost V 5 bases and J 1 base; bases outside gene matches: 5. The variable domain in full, completed from reference TRBV7-9 and TRBJ1-5, reads DTGVSQNPRHKITKRGQNVTFRCDPISEHNRLYWYRQTLGQGPEFLTYFQNEAQLEKSRLLSDRFSAERPKGSFSTLEIQRTEQGDSAMYLCASSTQGDSNQPQHFGDGTRLSIL.

The table lists this clonotype with many counts. CDR3 coding DNA: TGTGCCAGCAGTTTAGCGCGCCAGCGGGGGTCTTACATTCAGTACTTC. This gives the protein CASSLARQRGSYIQYF. The genes are TRBV12-3 or TRBV12-4 and TRBJ2-4, with TRBD2 matching over 8 bases. J lost 8 bases, V lost 0 bases, and 9 bases had no gene match. This CDR3 has 16 amino acids.

The chain joins TRBV20-1 to TRBJ1-2; D possibly corresponds to TRBD1 (6 bases). CDR1 is DFQATT, CDR2 SNEGSKA, per germline (reference sequence). V lost 2 bases, J lost 7 bases, and 14 bases lay in between. CDR3 length equals 13 residues. This CDR3 reads CSARPGGRGGYTF. The CDR3 DNA sequence: TGCAGTGCTAGACCCGGGGGGCGGGGTGGCTACACCTTC.